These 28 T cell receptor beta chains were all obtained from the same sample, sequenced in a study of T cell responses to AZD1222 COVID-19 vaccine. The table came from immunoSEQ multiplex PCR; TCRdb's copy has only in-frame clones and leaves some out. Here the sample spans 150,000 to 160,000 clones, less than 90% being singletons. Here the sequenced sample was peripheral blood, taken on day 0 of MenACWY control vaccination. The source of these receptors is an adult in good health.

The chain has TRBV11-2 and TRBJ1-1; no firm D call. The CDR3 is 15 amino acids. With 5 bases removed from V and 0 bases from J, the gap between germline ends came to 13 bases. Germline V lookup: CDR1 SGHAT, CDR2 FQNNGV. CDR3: CASSPRLFMNTEAFF. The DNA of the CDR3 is TGTGCCAGCAGCCCCCGACTGTTCATGAACACTGAAGCTTTCTTT.

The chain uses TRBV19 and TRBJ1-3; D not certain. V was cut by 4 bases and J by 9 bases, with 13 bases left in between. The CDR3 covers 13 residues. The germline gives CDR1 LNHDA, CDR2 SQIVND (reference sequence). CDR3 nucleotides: TGTGCCAGTAGTACTGACGGTGAAAGCACCATATATTTT. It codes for CASSTDGESTIYF. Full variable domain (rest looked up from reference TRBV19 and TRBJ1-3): DGGITQSPKYLFRKEGQNVTLSCEQNLNHDAMYWYRQDPGQGLRLIYYSQIVNDFQKGDIAEGYSVSREKKESFPLTVTSAQKNPTAFYLCASSTDGESTIYFGEGSWLTVV.

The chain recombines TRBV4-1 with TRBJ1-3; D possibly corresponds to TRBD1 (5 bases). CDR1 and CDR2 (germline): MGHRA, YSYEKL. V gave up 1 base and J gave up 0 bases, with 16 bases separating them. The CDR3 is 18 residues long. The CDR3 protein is CASSQVHNPGVSGNTIYF. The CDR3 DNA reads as TGCGCCAGCAGCCAAGTTCATAACCCGGGGGTCTCTGGAAACACCATATATTTT.

In DNA form, the CDR3 reads TGCAGCGATGGCGGAAGCACAGATACGCAGTATTTT. Protein sequence: CSDGGSTDTQYF. V usage is TRBV29-1 and J usage is TRBJ2-3, with D unclear. Trimming removed 7 bases from V and 0 bases from J, with 8 bases in between. The CDR3 covers 12 residues. Germline V gene lookup returns CDR1 SQVTM and CDR2 ANQGSEA.

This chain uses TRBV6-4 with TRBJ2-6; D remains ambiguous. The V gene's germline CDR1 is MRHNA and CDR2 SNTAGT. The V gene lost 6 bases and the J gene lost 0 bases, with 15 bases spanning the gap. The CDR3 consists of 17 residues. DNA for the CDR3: TGTGCCAGCAGCCCCGCCTCCCCAATCTCTGGGGCCAACGTCCTGACTTTC. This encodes CASSPASPISGANVLTF.

DNA of the CDR3: TGTGCCACCAGTCCCGCGGGTGGATCCTCGGACAGGGAGAACACCGGGGAGCTGTTTTTT. Amino acid sequence: CATSPAGGSSDRENTGELFF. V and J are TRBV24-1 and TRBJ2-2, with 8 bases that match TRBD1. The CDR3 consists of 20 residues. Germline V CDR1 and CDR2: KGHDR, SFDVKD. J was trimmed by 1 base and V by 6 bases; bases with no gene match: 18.

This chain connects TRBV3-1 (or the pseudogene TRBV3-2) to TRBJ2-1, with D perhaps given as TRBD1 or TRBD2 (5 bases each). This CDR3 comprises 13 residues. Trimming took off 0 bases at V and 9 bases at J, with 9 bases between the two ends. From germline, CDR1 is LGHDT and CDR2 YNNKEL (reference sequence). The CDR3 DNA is TGTGCCAGCAGCCAAGATGGGGGTGCTGAGCAGTTCTTC. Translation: CASSQDGGAEQFF.

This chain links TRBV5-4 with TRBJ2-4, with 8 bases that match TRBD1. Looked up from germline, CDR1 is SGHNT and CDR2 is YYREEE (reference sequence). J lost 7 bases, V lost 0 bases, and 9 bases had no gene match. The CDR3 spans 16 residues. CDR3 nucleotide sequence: TGTGCCAGCAGCTTGGGTGGACAGGGTAAGGGGAACATTCAGTACTTC. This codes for CASSLGGQGKGNIQYF.

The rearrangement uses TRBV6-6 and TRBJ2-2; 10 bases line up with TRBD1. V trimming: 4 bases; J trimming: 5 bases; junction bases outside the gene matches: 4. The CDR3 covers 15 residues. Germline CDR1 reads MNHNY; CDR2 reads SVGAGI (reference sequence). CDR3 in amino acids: CASSLPGQGTGELFF. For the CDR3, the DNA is TGTGCCAGCAGTTTACCGGGACAGGGGACCGGGGAGCTGTTTTTT.

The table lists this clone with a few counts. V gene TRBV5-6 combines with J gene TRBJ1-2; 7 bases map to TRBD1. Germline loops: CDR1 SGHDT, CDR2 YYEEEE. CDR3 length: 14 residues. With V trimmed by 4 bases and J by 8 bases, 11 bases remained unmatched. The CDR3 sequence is CASSPGGTAGGYTF. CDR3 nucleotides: TGTGCCAGCAGCCCCGGTGGGACAGCGGGCGGCTACACCTTC. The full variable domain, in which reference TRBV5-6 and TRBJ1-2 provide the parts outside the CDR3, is DAGVTQSPTHLIKTRGQQVTLRCSPKSGHDTVSWYQQALGQGPQFIFQYYEEEERQRGNFPDRFSGHQFPNYSSELNVNALLLGDSALYLCASSPGGTAGGYTFGSGTRLTVV.

CDR3 nucleotides: TGTGCCAGTAGTATATTTAGCGAAAAACTGTTTTTT. This codes for CASSIFSEKLFF. The V call is TRBV19, the J call TRBJ1-4; D gene ambiguous. The CDR3 spans 12 residues. V was shortened by 2 bases and J by 8 bases, with 6 bases between the two germline ends. Germline CDR1 reads LNHDA; CDR2 reads SQIVND (reference sequence). Variable domain in full (rest from reference TRBV19 and TRBJ1-4): DGGITQSPKYLFRKEGQNVTLSCEQNLNHDAMYWYRQDPGQGLRLIYYSQIVNDFQKGDIAEGYSVSREKKESFPLTVTSAQKNPTAFYLCASSIFSEKLFFGSGTQLSVL.

The CDR3 region is CASSADDGPHYEQYF. CDR3 coding DNA: TGTGCCAGCAGCGCGGATGATGGACCGCACTACGAGCAGTACTTC. The J gene is TRBJ2-7, the V gene TRBV9; D remains unclear. In germline, CDR1 is SGDLS, CDR2 YYNGEE. This CDR3 is built from 15 residues. V was trimmed by 3 bases and J by 3 bases, leaving 16 bases between them.

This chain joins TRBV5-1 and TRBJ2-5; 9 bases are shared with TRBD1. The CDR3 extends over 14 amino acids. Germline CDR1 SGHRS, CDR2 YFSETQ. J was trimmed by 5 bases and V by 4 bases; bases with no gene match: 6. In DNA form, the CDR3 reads TGCGCCAGCAGCAAGGGACAGGGTCAGGAGACCCAGTACTTC. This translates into CASSKGQGQETQYF.

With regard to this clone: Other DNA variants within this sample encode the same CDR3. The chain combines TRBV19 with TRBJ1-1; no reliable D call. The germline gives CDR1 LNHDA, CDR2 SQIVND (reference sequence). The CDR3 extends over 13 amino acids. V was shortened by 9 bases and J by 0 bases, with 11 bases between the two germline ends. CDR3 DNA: TGTGCCAGCTCGATCCAGATGAACACTGAAGCTTTCTTT. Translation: CASSIQMNTEAFF.

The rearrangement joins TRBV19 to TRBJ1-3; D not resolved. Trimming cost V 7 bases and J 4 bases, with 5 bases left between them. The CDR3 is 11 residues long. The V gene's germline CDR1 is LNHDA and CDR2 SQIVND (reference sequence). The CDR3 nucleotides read TGTGCCAGTATGTTGGGAAACACCATATATTTT. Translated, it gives CASMLGNTIYF.

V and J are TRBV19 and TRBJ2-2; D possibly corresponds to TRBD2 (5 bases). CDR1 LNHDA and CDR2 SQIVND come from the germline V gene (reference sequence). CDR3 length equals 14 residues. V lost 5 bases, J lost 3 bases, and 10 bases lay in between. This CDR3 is CASSLAGDTGELFF. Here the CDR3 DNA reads TGTGCCAGTAGTTTGGCGGGCGACACCGGGGAGCTGTTTTTT.

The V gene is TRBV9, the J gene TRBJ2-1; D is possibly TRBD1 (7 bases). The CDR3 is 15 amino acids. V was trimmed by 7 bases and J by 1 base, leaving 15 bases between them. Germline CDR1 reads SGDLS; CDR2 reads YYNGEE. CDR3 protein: CASQGGPPSYNEQFF. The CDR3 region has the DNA TGTGCCAGCCAGGGGGGACCCCCTTCCTACAATGAGCAGTTCTTC. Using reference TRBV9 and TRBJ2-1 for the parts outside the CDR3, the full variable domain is DSGVTQTPKHLITATGQRVTLRCSPRSGDLSVYWYQQSLDQGLQFLIQYYNGEERAKGNILERFSAQQFPDLHSELNLSSLELGDSALYFCASQGGPPSYNEQFFGPGTRLTVL.

The CDR3 is CASSPMPTGGTGELFF. For the CDR3, the DNA is TGTGCCAGCAGCCCCATGCCGACAGGGGGGACCGGGGAGCTGTTTTTT. V is TRBV7-2 and J is TRBJ2-2; 9 nucleotides match TRBD1. From germline, CDR1 is SGHTA and CDR2 FQGNSA. V lost 5 bases, J lost 5 bases, and 9 bases stayed unmatched. This CDR3 is built from 16 residues.

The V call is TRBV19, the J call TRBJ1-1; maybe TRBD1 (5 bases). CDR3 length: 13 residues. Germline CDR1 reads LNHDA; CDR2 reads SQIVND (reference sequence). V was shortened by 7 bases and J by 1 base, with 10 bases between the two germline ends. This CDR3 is CASTRRANTEAFF. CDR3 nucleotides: TGTGCCAGTACCCGCAGGGCGAACACTGAAGCTTTCTTT.

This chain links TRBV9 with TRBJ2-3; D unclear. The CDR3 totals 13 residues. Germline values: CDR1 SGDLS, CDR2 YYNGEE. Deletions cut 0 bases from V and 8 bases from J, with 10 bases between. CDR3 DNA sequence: TGTGCCAGCAGCGTAGTTGGGATGGGTACGCAGTATTTT. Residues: CASSVVGMGTQYF.

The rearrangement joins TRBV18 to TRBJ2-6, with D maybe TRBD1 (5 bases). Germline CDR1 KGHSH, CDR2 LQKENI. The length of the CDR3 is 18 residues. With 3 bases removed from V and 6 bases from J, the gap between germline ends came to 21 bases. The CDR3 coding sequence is TGTGCCAGCTCACCGATACGGACACCTATATCAACGGCCAACGTCCTGACTTTC. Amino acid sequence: CASSPIRTPISTANVLTF.

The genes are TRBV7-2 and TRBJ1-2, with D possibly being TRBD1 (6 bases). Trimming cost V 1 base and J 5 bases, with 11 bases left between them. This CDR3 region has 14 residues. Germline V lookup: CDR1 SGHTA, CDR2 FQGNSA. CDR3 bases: TGTGCCAGCAGCTTAGTAGGACAGTCTTATGGCTACACCTTC. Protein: CASSLVGQSYGYTF. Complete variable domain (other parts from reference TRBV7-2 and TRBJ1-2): GAGVSQSPSNKVTEKGKDVELRCDPISGHTALYWYRQSLGQGLEFLIYFQGNSAPDKSGLPSDRFSAERTGGSVSTLTIQRTQQEDSAVYLCASSLVGQSYGYTFGSGTRLTVV.

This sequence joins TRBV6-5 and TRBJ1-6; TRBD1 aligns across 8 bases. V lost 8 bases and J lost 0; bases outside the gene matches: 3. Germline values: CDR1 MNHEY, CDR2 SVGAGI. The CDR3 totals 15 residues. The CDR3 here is CASGQGSSYNSPLHF. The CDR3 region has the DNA TGTGCCAGCGGACAGGGTAGCTCCTATAATTCACCCCTCCACTTT.

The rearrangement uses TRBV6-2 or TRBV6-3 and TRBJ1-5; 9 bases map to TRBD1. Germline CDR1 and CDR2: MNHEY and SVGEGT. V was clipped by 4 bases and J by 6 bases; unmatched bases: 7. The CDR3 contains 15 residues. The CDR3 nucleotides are TGTGCCAGCAGTTTTCAACAGGGGGCGATTCAGCCCCAGCATTTT. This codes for CASSFQQGAIQPQHF.

The CDR3 region has the DNA TGTGCCAGCAGTTACGGACAGAACGAAAAACTGTTTTTT. Protein product: CASSYGQNEKLFF. This chain connects TRBV12-3 or TRBV12-4 to TRBJ1-4, with D possibly TRBD1 on 6 matching bases. CDR3 length equals 13 residues. V was cut by 4 bases and J by 8 bases, with 11 bases left in between.

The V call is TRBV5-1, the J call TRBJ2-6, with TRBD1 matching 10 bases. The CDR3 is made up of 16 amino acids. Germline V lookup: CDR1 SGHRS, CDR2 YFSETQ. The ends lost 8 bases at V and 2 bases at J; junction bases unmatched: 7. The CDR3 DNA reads TGCGCCAGTACCGGGACAGGGGAACCTGGGGCCAACGTCCTGACTTTC. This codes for CASTGTGEPGANVLTF.

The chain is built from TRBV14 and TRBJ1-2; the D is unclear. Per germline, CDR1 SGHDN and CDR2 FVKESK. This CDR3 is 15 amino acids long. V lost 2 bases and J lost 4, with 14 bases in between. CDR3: CASSQRTPFGYGYTF. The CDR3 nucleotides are TGTGCCAGCAGCCAAAGGACCCCCTTTGGCTATGGCTACACCTTC.

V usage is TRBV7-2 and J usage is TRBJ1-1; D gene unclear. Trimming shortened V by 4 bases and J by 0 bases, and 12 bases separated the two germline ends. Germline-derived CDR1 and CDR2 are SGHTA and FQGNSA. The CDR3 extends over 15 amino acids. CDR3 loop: CASSSPGRVNTEAFF. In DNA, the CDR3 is TGTGCCAGCAGCTCGCCAGGTCGGGTGAACACTGAAGCTTTCTTT.